These T cell receptor beta chains were read from a single sample in a study of CD8 T cells in Susac syndrome. TCRdb processed the immunoSEQ multiplex PCR reads anew with MiXCR; each CDR3 protein has one entry. Of more than 90,000 distinct CDR3 sequences listed, about 92% are singletons. The sequenced material came from CD4+ T cells from PBMCs. The receptors shown here come from a human donor with multiple sclerosis. Both conserved end residues are part of each CDR3. The order of the fields is CDR3 DNA, CDR3 protein, J gene, V gene, clone size, D gene. The D gene is left open where the match is weak. Clone size is shown for a subset of rows, as once, few, many or a class of expanded clone.

TGTGCCATCAGTGAGTCGGTCGGAAACAGGGGGGGTCGCGGTAATTCACCCCTCCACTTT	CAISESVGNRGGRGNSPLHF	TRBJ1-6	TRBV10-3	.	TRBD1
TGTGCCAGCAGCCGGGACAGAATCTCTGGGGCCAACGTCCTGACTTTC	CASSRDRISGANVLTF	TRBJ2-6	TRBV5-6	.	TRBD1
TGTGCCAGCAGCTTAGGAGAAGGGGGCTACGAGCAGTACTTC	CASSLGEGGYEQYF	TRBJ2-7	TRBV7-8	few	.
TGCGCCAGCTCACCACCGGGGTTCACTGAAGCTTTCTTT	CASSPPGFTEAFF	TRBJ1-1	TRBV18	.	.
TGCAGCGCCAGGATAGTTGGGGAGACCCAGTACTTC	CSARIVGETQYF	TRBJ2-5	TRBV29-1	.	.
TGTGCCAGCAGCCGCCTAGGGGCGAACTCCTACAATGAGCAGTTCTTC	CASSRLGANSYNEQFF	TRBJ2-1	TRBV7-2	.	.
TGTGCCAGCAGACAGGGGGAAGGGAGCTATGGCTACACCTTC	CASRQGEGSYGYTF	TRBJ1-2	TRBV6-5	.	TRBD1
TGTGCCAGCAGCCACTTGAGCTCCTATAATTCACCCCTCCACTTT	CASSHLSSYNSPLHF	TRBJ1-6	TRBV3-1	.	.
TGCGCCAGCAGTCAATCTTGGGACAGGGGGATTAGCTCTGGAAACACCATATATTTT	CASSQSWDRGISSGNTIYF	TRBJ1-3	TRBV23-1	.	TRBD1
TGCAGTGCTAGAGGGGGGCGGGGGGCCAATGAGCAGTTCTTC	CSARGGRGANEQFF	TRBJ2-1	TRBV20-1	.	TRBD2
TGTGCCAGCTCACCCCCGGCGGACGGGGAGCTGTTTTTT	CASSPPADGELFF	TRBJ2-2	TRBV18	once	.
TGTGCCAGCTCACCGGACTACGCAGGGGATACGCAGTATTTT	CASSPDYAGDTQYF	TRBJ2-3	TRBV18	.	.
TGTGCCAGCTCACCGGGGACAGGCGGAGTTAATGAAAAACTGTTTTTT	CASSPGTGGVNEKLFF	TRBJ1-4	TRBV18	.	TRBD1
TGCAGCGTTGAGGACTTCCGAAACACCATATATTTT	CSVEDFRNTIYF	TRBJ1-3	TRBV29-1	.	.
TGTGCCAGCAGCTTAGCGGGACAGGGGCAATCACCCCTCCACTTT	CASSLAGQGQSPLHF	TRBJ1-6	TRBV7-2	.	TRBD1